The entry that follows covers one T cell receptor beta chain sequence. The data originate from a study of T cell changes during pregnancy in multiple sclerosis. Measured with immunoSEQ multiplex PCR; TCRdb has only the in-frame clones, and not every one. This sample has around 100,000 clones, with about 90% found just once. The sample was peripheral blood, taken in the second trimester of pregnancy. This receptor was identified in a female donor with multiple sclerosis, enrolled in a pregnancy study.

The CDR3: CASSLGSGGLAGGEQYF. The CDR3 region has the DNA TGTGCCAGCAGCTTAGGTTCCGGGGGACTAGCGGGAGGCGAGCAGTACTTC. This chain uses TRBV7-2 with TRBJ2-7; 15 nucleotides agree with TRBD2. The V gene's germline CDR1 is SGHTA and CDR2 FQGNSA. This CDR3 is built from 17 residues. J lost 6 bases, V lost 1 base, and 7 bases had no gene match.